Each of the 15 T cell receptor beta chains below was sequenced from the same sample in a study of T cells in Graves' hyperthyroidism and ophthalmopathy. Amplification yielded TCR beta CDR3 regions, with RNA transcripts as the source. RT-PCR in the first round (using the HTBI primer set) targeted the TCR CDR3. One entry per CDR3 protein, called by TCRdb with MiXCR from the multiplex PCR reads. This table holds hundreds of thousands of distinct CDR3 sequences, approximately 16% found once. The source material was blood. The receptors were sampled from a woman aged 18-30 years with Graves' hyperthyroidism.

The table lists this clonotype with a few counts. The V call is TRBV6-6, the J call TRBJ2-1; 11 bases are a match to TRBD2. V lost 2 bases and J lost 8; bases outside the gene matches: 5. Germline CDR1 reads MNHNY; CDR2 reads SVGAGI (reference sequence). The CDR3 loop spans 15 amino acids. CDR3 amino acids: CASSYILAGVDEQFF. CDR3 sequence (DNA): TGTGCCAGCAGTTACATACTAGCGGGGGTCGATGAGCAGTTCTTC.

This clonotype was observed a handful of times. The rearrangement links TRBV6-4 to TRBJ2-1; no definite D call. The CDR3 sequence is 16 residues long. From germline, CDR1 is MRHNA and CDR2 SNTAGT. V lost 0 bases and J lost 3, with 12 bases in between. CDR3 DNA: TGTGCCAGCAGTGACTCGAGTTCAATCGACTACAATGAGCAGTTCTTC. This gives the protein CASSDSSSIDYNEQFF.

Of note for this clonotype: This may come from a read error, since a much larger clone is one base off. This rearrangement joins TRBV7-2 to TRBJ2-7; 9 bases agree with TRBD2. The CDR3 is 13 amino acids. Germline CDR1 reads SGHTA; CDR2 reads FQGNSA. The CDR3 loop reads CASRGGGAYEQHF. DNA of the CDR3: TGTGCCAGCAGAGGCGGGGGGGCCTACGAGCAGCACTTC.

This rearrangement joins TRBV20-1 to TRBJ1-5; TRBD1 is a possible D gene (5 bases). The CDR3 loop spans 15 amino acids. V was shortened by 0 bases and J by 5 bases, with 14 bases between the two germline ends. CDR1 DFQATT and CDR2 SNEGSKA come from the germline V gene (reference sequence). The CDR3 region is CSARDGTGEYQPQHF. Written as DNA, the CDR3 is TGCAGTGCTAGAGATGGGACGGGGGAGTATCAGCCCCAGCATTTT.

This clonotype was counted a few times. The genes are TRBV5-4 and TRBJ2-1, with 10 bases fitting TRBD1. Per germline, CDR1 SGHNT and CDR2 YYREEE (reference sequence). CDR3 length: 15 amino acids. V shed 4 bases and J 6 bases; nucleotides not matched to a gene: 7. CDR3 protein: CASSRDRDRGNEQFF. CDR3 DNA: TGTGCCAGCAGCCGGGACAGGGACAGGGGCAATGAGCAGTTCTTC. The variable domain in full, completed from reference TRBV5-4 and TRBJ2-1, reads ETGVTQSPTHLIKTRGQQVTLRCSSQSGHNTVSWYQQALGQGPQFIFQYYREEENGRGNFPPRFSGLQFPNYSSELNVNALELDDSALYLCASSRDRDRGNEQFFGPGTRLTVL.

This clonotype was detected many times. This chain connects TRBV20-1 to TRBJ2-7, with D perhaps given as TRBD1 or TRBD2 (6 bases each). In germline, CDR1 is DFQATT, CDR2 SNEGSKA (reference sequence). The CDR3 sequence is 13 residues long. The V end was cut by 3 bases, the J end by 3 bases, with 12 bases between. CDR3: CSASTGRNYEQYF. The CDR3 coding sequence is TGCAGTGCTAGTACAGGGAGGAACTACGAGCAGTACTTC.

This clonotype was observed at least ten times. The chain couples TRBV2 to TRBJ2-5, with 7 bases lining up with TRBD1. Germline CDR1 reads SNHLY; CDR2 reads FYNNEI. This CDR3 comprises 14 residues. V shed 8 bases, J shed 2 bases, and the junction held 8 bases outside the gene matches. As DNA, the CDR3 is TGTGCCAGCGGGACGACAGGGATTCAAGAGACCCAGTACTTC. The encoded protein is CASGTTGIQETQYF.

The chain is built from TRBV27 and TRBJ2-1, with 8 bases fitting TRBD2. V shed 5 bases, J shed 4 bases, and the junction held 10 bases outside the gene matches. The germline CDR1 and CDR2 sequences are MNHEY and SMNVEV (reference sequence). The CDR3 runs 16 residues. The CDR3 loop is CASSPRGSGAYNEQFF. In nucleotides, the CDR3 is TGTGCCAGCAGTCCCCGAGGTAGCGGGGCTTACAATGAGCAGTTCTTC.

This clonotype has at least ten counts. The chain is built from TRBV30 and TRBJ2-5; D is ambiguous. The V end lost 0 bases, the J end lost 4 bases, and 3 bases lay between the germline ends. CDR1 GTSNPN and CDR2 SVGIG come from the germline V gene (reference sequence). The CDR3 totals 11 residues. CDR3 DNA sequence: TGTGCCTGGAGTGTTGGAGAGACCCAGTACTTC. Protein sequence: CAWSVGETQYF.

This clonotype was observed many times. The rearrangement joins TRBV7-9 to TRBJ2-1, with 8 bases lining up with TRBD2. The CDR3 spans 17 residues. Germline V lookup: CDR1 SEHNR, CDR2 FQNEAQ (reference sequence). Unmatched junction bases numbered 16, after V lost 4 bases and J lost 8 bases. The CDR3 is CASSSGGGSMYKDEQFF. The CDR3 DNA reads TGTGCCAGCAGCTCGGGGGGGGGGAGTATGTATAAGGATGAGCAGTTCTTC.

The table lists this clonotype with many counts. The genes are TRBV28 and TRBJ1-2; 9 bases agree with TRBD1. The V and J ends lost 7 bases and 3 bases, in that order; junction bases with no gene match: 6. Germline loops: CDR1 MDHEN, CDR2 SYDVKM. The CDR3 runs 14 residues. This chain's CDR3 is CASTRDRADYGYTF. The CDR3 DNA reads TGTGCCAGCACCCGGGACAGGGCTGACTATGGCTACACCTTC.

The chain links TRBV19 to TRBJ2-7; possibly TRBD1 for D (5 bases). The CDR3 covers 13 residues. Germline V gene sequence: CDR1 LNHDA, CDR2 SQIVND (reference sequence). V was cut by 8 bases and J by 1 base, with 12 bases left in between. CDR3 protein: CASSTVLSYEQYF. Written as DNA, the CDR3 is TGTGCCAGTTCGACAGTACTATCCTACGAGCAGTACTTC. Complete variable domain (other parts from reference TRBV19 and TRBJ2-7): DGGITQSPKYLFRKEGQNVTLSCEQNLNHDAMYWYRQDPGQGLRLIYYSQIVNDFQKGDIAEGYSVSREKKESFPLTVTSAQKNPTAFYLCASSTVLSYEQYFGPGTRLTVT.

This clonotype was observed many times. V usage is TRBV6-1 and J usage is TRBJ2-1; D gene unclear. CDR3 length: 13 residues. V gave up 3 bases and J gave up 6 bases, with 9 bases separating them. Germline V gives CDR1 MNHNS, CDR2 SASEGT. CDR3 DNA: TGTGCCAGCAGTGACCAGGAGACCAATGAGCAGTTCTTC. Translating gives CASSDQETNEQFF.

This chain joins TRBV27 and TRBJ1-2; TRBD1 matches 8 bases. The length of the CDR3 is 13 residues. V shed 3 bases and J 7 bases; nucleotides not matched to a gene: 4. From germline, CDR1 is MNHEY and CDR2 SMNVEV (reference sequence). The CDR3 DNA reads as TGTGCCAGCAGTTTGGGCAGGGGGCTTGGCTACACCTTC. This encodes CASSLGRGLGYTF.

V is TRBV5-1 and J is TRBJ2-7; D is unresolved. Germline values: CDR1 SGHRS, CDR2 YFSETQ. This CDR3 is built from 14 residues. V lost 5 bases, J lost 2 bases, and 14 bases lay in between. CDR3 bases: TGCGCCAGCAGAGGTGACGGACGGGCCTACGAGCAGTACTTC. Amino acid sequence: CASRGDGRAYEQYF. Combining the CDR3 with reference TRBV5-1 and TRBJ2-7 gives the whole variable domain KAGVTQTPRYLIKTRGQQVTLSCSPISGHRSVSWYQQTPGQGLQFLFEYFSETQRNKGNFPGRFSGRQFSNSRSEMNVSTLELGDSALYLCASRGDGRAYEQYFGPGTRLTVT.